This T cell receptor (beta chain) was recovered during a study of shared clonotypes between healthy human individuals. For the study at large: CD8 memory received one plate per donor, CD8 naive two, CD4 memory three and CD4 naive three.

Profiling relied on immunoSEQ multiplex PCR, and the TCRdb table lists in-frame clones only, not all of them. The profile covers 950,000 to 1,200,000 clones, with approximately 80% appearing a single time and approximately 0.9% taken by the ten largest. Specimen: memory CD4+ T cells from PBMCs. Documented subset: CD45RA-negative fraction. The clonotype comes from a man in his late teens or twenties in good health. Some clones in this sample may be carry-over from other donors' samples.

CDR3 sequence: CATSREPPGLAWETQYF. The CDR3 DNA reads as TGTGCCACCAGCAGAGAACCCCCGGGACTAGCTTGGGAGACCCAGTACTTC. The chain has TRBV15 and TRBJ2-5; TRBD2 agrees at 9 bases. CDR3 length: 17 amino acids. V dropped 0 bases and J dropped 5; count of bases not matched to a gene: 10. Germline-derived CDR1 and CDR2 are LNHNV and YYDKDF (reference sequence).